These T cell receptor beta chains were read from a single sample in a study of blood T cells in healthy people across ages. MiXCR, run by TCRdb on the 5' RACE reads, gives a single entry per CDR3 protein. The top ten hold approximately 2% of the sample, which has roughly 2 million distinct CDR3 sequences, around half seen once. Specimen: blood. The receptors shown here come from a middle-aged woman in good health. The CDR3 runs from the conserved cysteine through the conserved F or W. The D gene is left open where the match is weak. Clone size is stated in some rows and not others, as once, few, many or a class when expanded.

d_call	v_call	clone_size	j_call	cdr3_nt	cdr3_aa
-	TRBV7-2	-	TRBJ2-3	TGTGCCAGCAGCCGGGACATTCCAGATACGCAGTATTTT	CASSRDIPDTQYF
-	TRBV6-2/TRBV6-3	-	TRBJ2-5	TGTGCCAGCAACCACCCAGGGGCTTCAGAGACCCAGTACTTC	CASNHPGASETQYF
-	TRBV20-1	few	TRBJ1-2	TGCAGTGCGCCAGCGACCTTCCAGGGCTATGGCTACACCTTC	CSAPATFQGYGYTF
-	TRBV7-2	-	TRBJ1-6	TGTGCCAGCAGCTTAGCGCTAAGGGTGGTCTATAATTCACCCCTCCACTTT	CASSLALRVVYNSPLHF
-	TRBV18	few	TRBJ2-1	TGTGCCAGCTCACCACCTCTTGACAATGAGCAGTTCTTC	CASSPPLDNEQFF
TRBD1	TRBV6-5	-	TRBJ1-6	TGTGCCACAAGGACAGGGACCTATAATTCACCCCTCCACTTT	CATRTGTYNSPLHF
-	TRBV29-1	-	TRBJ2-3	TGCAGCGTTGATCTCGGGAGACCTAGCACAGATACGCAGTATTTT	CSVDLGRPSTDTQYF
-	TRBV15	-	TRBJ2-1	TGTGCCACCAGCAGAGACCGGACCGGGGCCTACAATGAGCAGTTCTTC	CATSRDRTGAYNEQFF
-	TRBV6-6	-	TRBJ1-2	TGTGCCAGCAGTTACTATTCAGAAAGTTTCGACTATGGCTACACCTTC	CASSYYSESFDYGYTF
TRBD1	TRBV20-1	-	TRBJ1-5	TGCAGTGCTAGAGATGGGGGGACAGGTAAACAGCCCCAGCATTTT	CSARDGGTGKQPQHF
TRBD2	TRBV20-1	few	TRBJ2-1	TGCAGTGCTAGGGGACTAGCAAGGAATGAGCAGTTCTTC	CSARGLARNEQFF
-	TRBV27	-	TRBJ2-5	TGTGCCAGCAGTTTAAGGAGTCGGGACGGTGAGACCCAGTACTTC	CASSLRSRDGETQYF
-	TRBV4-3	few	TRBJ2-7	TGCGCCAGCAGCCAAGTGGAGGGTTCTCTCGAGCAGTACTTC	CASSQVEGSLEQYF
-	TRBV18	-	TRBJ1-2	TGTGCCAGCTCAACGGACACCGGGTGTAATTACACCTTC	CASSTDTGCNYTF
-	TRBV25-1	few	TRBJ2-5	TGTGCCAGCAGTGAAGTTAGGGAGACCCAGTACTTC	CASSEVRETQYF
-	TRBV12-3/TRBV12-4	-	TRBJ2-3	TGTGCCAGCAGCCCCTGGGGGGCTAGCACAGATACGCAGTATTTT	CASSPWGASTDTQYF
TRBD1	TRBV5-7	-	TRBJ2-1	TGTGCCAGCAGCTTAAACAGGGGTTTTTACAATGAGCAGTTCTTC	CASSLNRGFYNEQFF
TRBD1	TRBV28	-	TRBJ1-5	TGTGCCAGCAGAGGGGGCCTCAGTCAGCCCCAGCATTTT	CASRGGLSQPQHF
-	TRBV6-2/TRBV6-3	-	TRBJ2-5	TGTGCCAGCAGTCCATCTCAGGGGCGGCAAGAGACCCAGTACTTC	CASSPSQGRQETQYF
-	TRBV7-9	once	TRBJ1-2	TGTGCCAGCAGCTCGGCGGACAAACCGTACTATGGCTACACCTTC	CASSSADKPYYGYTF
-	TRBV7-9	-	TRBJ1-5	TGTGCCAGCAGCTTAGGCGGCACACAGGGTAATCAGCCCCAGCATTTT	CASSLGGTQGNQPQHF
TRBD1	TRBV6-2/TRBV6-3	few	TRBJ2-5	TGTGCCAGCAGGGGTTACCGAGGGGGCCCTCAAGAGACCCAGTACTTC	CASRGYRGGPQETQYF
TRBD2	TRBV5-1	few	TRBJ2-1	TGCGCCAGCAGCTTCGGGACTAGCGTTTACAATGAGCAGTTCTTC	CASSFGTSVYNEQFF
-	TRBV29-1	few	TRBJ2-7	TGCAGCGTTTCTAGGACCGACTTGGCCTCCTACGAGCAGTACTTC	CSVSRTDLASYEQYF
-	TRBV7-2	many	TRBJ2-7	TGTGCCAGCAGCTTAGGGACCTATTCCTACGAGCAGTACTTC	CASSLGTYSYEQYF
-	TRBV6-1	few	TRBJ2-3	TGTGCCAGCAGTGAACCCCTGGAGGGTCCGATCACAGATACGCAGTATTTT	CASSEPLEGPITDTQYF
TRBD2	TRBV7-2	-	TRBJ2-3	TGTGCCAGCAGCTTAGTCTCGGGTGCTAGCGGATACACAGATACGCAGTATTTT	CASSLVSGASGYTDTQYF
TRBD1	TRBV28	-	TRBJ2-7	TGTGCCAGCCAGACAGGGGTTCCCTACGAGCAGTACTTC	CASQTGVPYEQYF
-	TRBV20-1	-	TRBJ1-1	TGCAGTGCCAGGAGGGCAGGGAGAATCACTGAAGCTTTCTTT	CSARRAGRITEAFF
TRBD2	TRBV28	-	TRBJ2-1	TGTGCCAGCAGTTTATGGGGTAGCGGGGGGGCCATTGAGCAGTTCTTC	CASSLWGSGGAIEQFF
TRBD1	TRBV9	-	TRBJ2-1	TGTGCCAGCAGCGTAGTGCAGGGGGCGAGGAATGAGCAGTTCTTC	CASSVVQGARNEQFF
TRBD2	TRBV27	-	TRBJ2-3	TGTGCCAGCAGTCGCCCCAGCGGGGTGACCACAGATACGCAGTATTTT	CASSRPSGVTTDTQYF
-	TRBV7-2	-	TRBJ1-5	TGTGCCAGCAGCTTAGTTGGGGGGGTCAATCAGCCCCAGCATTTT	CASSLVGGVNQPQHF
TRBD1	TRBV7-2	-	TRBJ2-7	TGTGTCAGCAGCTTAGGGGGACAGACCTACGAGCAGTACTTC	CVSSLGGQTYEQYF
-	TRBV29-1	-	TRBJ2-7	TGCAGCGTTAGGACGGGATTCTCCTACGAGCAGTACTTC	CSVRTGFSYEQYF
TRBD2	TRBV11-2	-	TRBJ2-1	TGTGCCAGCAGCTTAGTCTTCGGTAGCGGGGGCACGTTCAATGAGCAGTTCTTC	CASSLVFGSGGTFNEQFF
-	TRBV7-2	-	TRBJ1-4	TGTGCCAGCAGCTTTAGACAGACTAATGAAAAACTGTTTTTT	CASSFRQTNEKLFF
TRBD1	TRBV24-1	-	TRBJ2-5	TGTGCCACCAGTGATCCTACCCTCGACAGGGGTGGAGAGACCCAGTACTTC	CATSDPTLDRGGETQYF
TRBD2	TRBV27	-	TRBJ2-1	TGTGCCAGCAGCAGAGACAGGCGCTTAGCGGGGGGCGGTGGGAATGAGCGGTTCTTC	CASSRDRRLAGGGGNERFF
TRBD2	TRBV5-1	-	TRBJ2-1	TGCGCCAGCAGCTCGGGGGGAACGGGACGGTCCTACAATGAGCAGTTCTTC	CASSSGGTGRSYNEQFF
TRBD1	TRBV29-1	-	TRBJ1-4	TGCAGCGTTTCCGACAGGGATAATGAAAAACTGTTTTTT	CSVSDRDNEKLFF
-	TRBV6-2/TRBV6-3	-	TRBJ2-1	TGTGCCAGCAGTTACCAGATCGTGCAGTTCTTC	CASSYQIVQFF
-	TRBV28	-	TRBJ1-5	TGTGCCAGCAGTCCTCTGGGGCAAGGGGGTCAGCCCCAGCATTTT	CASSPLGQGGQPQHF
TRBD2	TRBV12-3/TRBV12-4	few	TRBJ2-1	TGTGCCAGCAGTTTATCGGTAGCGGGGGGCTACAATGAGCAGTTCTTC	CASSLSVAGGYNEQFF
-	TRBV7-2	-	TRBJ2-7	TGTGCCAGCAGCTCGCGCGCCGGGATTTCCTACGAGCAGTACTTC	CASSSRAGISYEQYF
-	TRBV7-2	-	TRBJ2-7	TGTGCCAGCAGCTTTGATGGCAGGGCTGTATACGAGCAGTACTTC	CASSFDGRAVYEQYF